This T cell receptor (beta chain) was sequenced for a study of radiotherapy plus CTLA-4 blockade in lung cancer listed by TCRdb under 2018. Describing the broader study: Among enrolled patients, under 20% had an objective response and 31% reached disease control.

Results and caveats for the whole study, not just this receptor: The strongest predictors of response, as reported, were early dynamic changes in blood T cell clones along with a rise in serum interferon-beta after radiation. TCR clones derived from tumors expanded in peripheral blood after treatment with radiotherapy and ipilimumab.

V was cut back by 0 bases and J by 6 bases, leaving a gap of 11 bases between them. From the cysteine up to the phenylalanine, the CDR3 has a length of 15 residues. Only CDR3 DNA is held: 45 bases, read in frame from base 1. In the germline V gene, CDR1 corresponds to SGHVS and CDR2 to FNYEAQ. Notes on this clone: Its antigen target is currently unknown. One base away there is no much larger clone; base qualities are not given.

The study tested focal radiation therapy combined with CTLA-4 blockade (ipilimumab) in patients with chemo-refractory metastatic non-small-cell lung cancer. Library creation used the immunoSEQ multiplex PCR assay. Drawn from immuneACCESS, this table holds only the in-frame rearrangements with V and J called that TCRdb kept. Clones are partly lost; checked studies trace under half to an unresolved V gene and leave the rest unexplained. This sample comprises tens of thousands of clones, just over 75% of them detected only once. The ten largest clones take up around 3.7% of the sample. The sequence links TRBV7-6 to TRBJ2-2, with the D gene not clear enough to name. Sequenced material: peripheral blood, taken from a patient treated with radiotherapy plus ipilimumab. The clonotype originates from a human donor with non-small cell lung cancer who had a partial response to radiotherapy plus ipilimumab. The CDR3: CASSLAPVGPGELFF. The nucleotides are TGTGCCAGCAGCTTAGCGCCTGTGGGCCCCGGGGAGCTGTTTTTT.